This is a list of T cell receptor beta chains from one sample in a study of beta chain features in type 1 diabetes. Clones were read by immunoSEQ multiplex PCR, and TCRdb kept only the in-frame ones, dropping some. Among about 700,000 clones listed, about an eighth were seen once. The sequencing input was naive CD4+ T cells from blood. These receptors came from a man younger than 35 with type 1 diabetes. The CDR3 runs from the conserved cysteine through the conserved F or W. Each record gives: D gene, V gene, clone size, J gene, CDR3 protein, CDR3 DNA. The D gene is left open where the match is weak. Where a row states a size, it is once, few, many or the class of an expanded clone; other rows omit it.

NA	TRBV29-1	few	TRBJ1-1	CSVAKDGTTEAFF	TGCAGCGTTGCCAAAGACGGGACAACTGAAGCTTTCTTT
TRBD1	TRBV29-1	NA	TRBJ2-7	CSVLDRDYEQYF	TGCAGCGTCCTGGACAGGGACTACGAGCAGTACTTC
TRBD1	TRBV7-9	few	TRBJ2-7	CASSLTGVVYEQYF	TGTGCCAGCAGCTTAACAGGGGTTGTCTACGAGCAGTACTTC
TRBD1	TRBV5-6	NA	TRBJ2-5	CASSSQGPTQETQYF	TGTGCCAGCAGCTCACAGGGGCCAACCCAAGAGACCCAGTACTTC
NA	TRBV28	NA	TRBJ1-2	CASSQPLRGDGYTF	TGTGCCAGCAGTCAACCTTTGAGAGGGGATGGCTACACCTTC
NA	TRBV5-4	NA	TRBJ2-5	CASSSTYQETQYF	TGTGCCAGCAGTTCGACTTACCAAGAGACCCAGTACTTC
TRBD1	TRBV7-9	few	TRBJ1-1	CASSLAGTDVTEAFF	TGTGCCAGCAGCTTAGCCGGGACAGATGTTACTGAAGCTTTCTTT
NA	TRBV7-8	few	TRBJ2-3	CASSPDRTSSTDTQYF	TGTGCCAGCAGCCCCGACAGGACATCTAGCACAGATACGCAGTATTTT
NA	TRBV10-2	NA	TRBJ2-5	CASSEDNQGETQYF	TGCGCCAGCAGTGAAGACAACCAGGGGGAGACCCAGTACTTC
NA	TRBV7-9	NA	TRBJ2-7	CASSLGSWVDEQYF	TGTGCCAGCAGCTTAGGATCTTGGGTGGACGAGCAGTACTTC
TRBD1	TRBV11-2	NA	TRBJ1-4	CASSFHPGQINEKLFF	TGTGCCAGCAGCTTCCATCCGGGACAGATAAATGAAAAACTGTTTTTT
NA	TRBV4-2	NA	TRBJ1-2	CASSQAGDYGYTF	TGTGCCAGCAGCCAAGCAGGGGATTATGGCTACACCTTC
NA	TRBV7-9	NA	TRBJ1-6	CASSSTLGNSPLHF	TGTGCCAGCAGCTCGACATTGGGGAATTCACCCCTCCACTTT
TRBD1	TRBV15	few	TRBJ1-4	CATSRDTVGRGMEKLFF	TGTGCCACCAGCAGAGATACGGTTGGCAGGGGGATGGAAAAACTGTTTTTT
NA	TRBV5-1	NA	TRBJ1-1	CASSPDGGAPGTEAFF	TGCGCCAGCAGCCCCGATGGGGGGGCGCCGGGGACTGAAGCTTTCTTT
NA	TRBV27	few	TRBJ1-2	CASSLVGPSLYGYTF	TGTGCCAGCAGTTTAGTGGGCCCGAGTCTCTATGGCTACACCTTC
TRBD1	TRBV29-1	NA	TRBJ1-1	CSVLKGYRGPNTEAFF	TGCAGCGTTCTTAAGGGGTACAGGGGCCCGAACACTGAAGCTTTCTTT
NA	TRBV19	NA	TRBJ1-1	CASTNRNTEAFF	TGTGCCAGTACGAACAGGAACACTGAAGCTTTCTTT
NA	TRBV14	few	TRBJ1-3	CASSQDLPLSGNTIYF	TGTGCCAGCAGCCAAGACCTCCCCCTCTCTGGAAACACCATATATTTT
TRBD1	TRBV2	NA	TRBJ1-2	CASRPGTGAYYGYTF	TGTGCCAGCAGACCCGGGACAGGGGCTTACTATGGCTACACCTTC
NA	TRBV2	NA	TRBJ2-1	CASSRTNNNEQFF	TGTGCCAGCAGTAGGACTAATAACAATGAGCAGTTCTTC
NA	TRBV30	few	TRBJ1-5	CAWSLAYSNQPQHF	TGTGCCTGGAGTTTGGCGTATAGCAATCAGCCCCAGCATTTT
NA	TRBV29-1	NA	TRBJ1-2	CSVDVEANYGYTF	TGCAGCGTCGACGTGGAAGCTAACTATGGCTACACCTTC
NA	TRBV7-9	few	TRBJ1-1	CASSSKQDSPEAFF	TGTGCCAGCAGCTCCAAACAGGACAGCCCTGAAGCTTTCTTT
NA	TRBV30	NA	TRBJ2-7	CAWRSRAPSSYEQYF	TGTGCCTGGAGGTCAAGGGCCCCCAGTTCCTACGAGCAGTACTTC
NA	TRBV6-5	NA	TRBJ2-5	CASSPTSRTGETQYF	TGTGCCAGCAGCCCCACCTCGCGGACTGGGGAGACCCAGTACTTC
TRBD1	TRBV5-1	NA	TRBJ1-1	CASSLAQGDTQNTEAFF	TGCGCCAGCAGCTTGGCACAGGGGGACACCCAGAACACTGAAGCTTTCTTT
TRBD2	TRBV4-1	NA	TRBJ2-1	CASSLSGGAISYNEQFF	TGCGCCAGCAGCCTTAGCGGGGGGGCCATCTCCTACAATGAGCAGTTCTTC
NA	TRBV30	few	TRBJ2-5	CAWRRQGETQYF	TGTGCCTGGAGACGGCAGGGAGAGACCCAGTACTTC
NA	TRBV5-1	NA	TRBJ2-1	CASSGHNEQFF	TGCGCCAGCAGCGGGCATAATGAGCAGTTCTTC
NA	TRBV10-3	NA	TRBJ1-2	CAISESSSGDGYTF	TGTGCCATCAGTGAGTCGAGTTCGGGCGATGGCTACACCTTC
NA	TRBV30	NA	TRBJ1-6	CAWTPRGPGNSPLHF	TGTGCCTGGACCCCCCGGGGGCCCGGTAATTCACCCCTCCACTTT
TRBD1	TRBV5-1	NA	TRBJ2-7	CASSLTGQGTEQYF	TGCGCCAGCAGCTTGACGGGACAGGGCACCGAGCAGTACTTC
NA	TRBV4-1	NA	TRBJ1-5	CASSQAFRGDSNQPQHF	TGCGCCAGCAGCCAAGCGTTCCGCGGGGATAGCAATCAGCCCCAGCATTTT
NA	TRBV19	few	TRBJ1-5	CASSPRRQPQHF	TGTGCCAGTAGTCCCCGGAGGCAGCCCCAGCATTTT
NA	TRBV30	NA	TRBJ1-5	CAWSPDGQRQHF	TGTGCCTGGAGCCCAGACGGGCAGCGCCAGCATTTT
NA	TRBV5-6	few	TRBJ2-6	CASTRQLSGANVLTF	TGTGCCAGCACTCGACAGTTATCTGGGGCCAACGTCCTGACTTTC
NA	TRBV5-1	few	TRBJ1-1	CASSWSSLVENTEAFF	TGCGCCAGCAGCTGGTCTTCTCTGGTGGAGAACACTGAAGCTTTCTTT
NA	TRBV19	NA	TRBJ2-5	CASSIAHQETQYF	TGTGCCAGTAGTATAGCACATCAAGAGACCCAGTACTTC
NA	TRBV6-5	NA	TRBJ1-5	CASSPHGNGNQPQHF	TGTGCCAGCAGCCCTCATGGGAATGGCAATCAGCCCCAGCATTTT
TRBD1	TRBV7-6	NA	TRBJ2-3	CASTVRDRRSTDTQYF	TGTGCCAGCACCGTTAGGGACAGGCGAAGCACAGATACGCAGTATTTT
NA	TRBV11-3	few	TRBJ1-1	CASSFVYTEAFF	TGTGCCAGCAGCTTTGTCTACACTGAAGCTTTCTTT
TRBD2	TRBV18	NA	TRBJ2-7	CASSPAGEEQYF	TGTGCCAGCTCACCGGCGGGGGAAGAGCAGTACTTC
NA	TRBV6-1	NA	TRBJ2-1	CASIGGDGMYNEQFF	TGTGCCAGCATCGGCGGGGACGGAATGTACAATGAGCAGTTCTTC
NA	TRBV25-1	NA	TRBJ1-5	CASSSLGGNQPQHF	TGTGCCAGCAGTTCCCTGGGGGGCAATCAGCCCCAGCATTTT
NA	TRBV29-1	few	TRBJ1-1	CSVERRQAFEAFF	TGCAGCGTTGAAAGAAGACAGGCCTTTGAAGCTTTCTTT
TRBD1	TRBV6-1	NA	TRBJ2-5	CASEPGQQETQYF	TGTGCCAGCGAACCGGGACAGCAAGAGACCCAGTACTTC
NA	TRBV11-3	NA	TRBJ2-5	CASSLVLETQYF	TGTGCCAGCAGCTTAGTTCTCGAGACCCAGTACTTC
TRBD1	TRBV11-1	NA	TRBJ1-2	CASSQTGQGSSGYTF	TGTGCCAGCAGCCAGACCGGACAGGGAAGTAGTGGCTACACCTTC
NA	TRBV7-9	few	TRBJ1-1	CASSLRENTEAFF	TGTGCCAGCAGCTTAAGGGAGAACACTGAAGCTTTCTTT
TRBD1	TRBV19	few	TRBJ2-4	CASSIDGTEGNIQYF	TGTGCCAGTAGTATAGACGGGACAGAAGGGAACATTCAGTACTTC
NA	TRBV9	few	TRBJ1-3	CASSAFGYSGNTIYF	TGTGCCAGCAGCGCATTTGGTTACTCTGGAAACACCATATATTTT
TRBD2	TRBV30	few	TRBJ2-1	CAWRSSGGLYSEQFF	TGTGCCTGGAGATCTAGCGGGGGACTTTATAGTGAGCAGTTCTTC
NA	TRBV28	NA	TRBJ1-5	CASSPLDQPQHF	TGTGCCAGCAGTCCGTTGGATCAGCCCCAGCATTTT
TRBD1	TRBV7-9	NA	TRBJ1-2	CASSAQGAPRYGYTF	TGTGCCAGCAGCGCGCAGGGGGCGCCTCGCTATGGCTACACCTTC
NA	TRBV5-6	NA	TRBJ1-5	CASSLSANQPQHF	TGTGCCAGCAGCTTGTCGGCCAATCAGCCCCAGCATTTT